This T cell receptor (beta chain) was sequenced during a study of blood T cell repertoires in COVID-19. Germline CDR1 reads LGHDT; CDR2 reads YNNKEL (reference sequence). The CDR3 contains 14 residues. V dropped 1 base and J dropped 3 bases, with 9 bases sitting between them. Method: immunoSEQ multiplex PCR; TCRdb's copy keeps in-frame clones and lacks some. Among approximately 250,000 clones listed, roughly 84% were seen once. V gene TRBV3-1 (or the pseudogene TRBV3-2) combines with J gene TRBJ1-1; a possible D gene is TRBD1 (5 bases). Sequencing used peripheral blood. This sequence was found in a woman in her forties who had recovered from COVID-19. CDR3 in amino acids: CASSQVGGDTEAFF. In DNA, the CDR3 is TGTGCCAGCAGCCAAGTCGGGGGGGACACTGAAGCTTTCTTT.